The subject of this entry is one T cell receptor (beta chain). Its antigen is undetermined. PCR was performed using 60 Vbeta and 13 Jbeta primers. Generated by immunoSEQ multiplex PCR, the TCRdb table keeps only in-frame clones and is missing some. The data show about 57,000 clones, more than 70% seen once. This entry comes from a study of cytomegalovirus exposure and HLA in healthy donors. The study's findings and limits: The HLA-A and HLA-B alleles of most subjects were reportedly predicted accurately from TCR beta sequences. Productive status was seen about 90% or about 30% of the time for most TCR beta V segments in an earlier analysis. Sequence variants that were highly shared formed a cluster that was likely a sequencing artifact.

Germline values: CDR1 SGHRS, CDR2 YFSETQ. This CDR3 comprises 14 residues. Losses at the gene ends were 4 bases for V and 5 bases for J; bases not matched to a gene: 5. The chain combines TRBV5-1 with TRBJ2-7; TRBD1 aligns across 11 bases. This clonotype was sampled from a male donor in good health and CMV-seronegative. Specimen: PBMCs. CDR3 DNA: TGCGCCAGCAGCAAGGGACAGGGGGTCGACGAGCAGTACTTC. Translation: CASSKGQGVDEQYF. The complete variable domain, with remaining parts taken from reference TRBV5-1 and TRBJ2-7, reads KAGVTQTPRYLIKTRGQQVTLSCSPISGHRSVSWYQQTPGQGLQFLFEYFSETQRNKGNFPGRFSGRQFSNSRSEMNVSTLELGDSALYLCASSKGQGVDEQYFGPGTRLTVT.